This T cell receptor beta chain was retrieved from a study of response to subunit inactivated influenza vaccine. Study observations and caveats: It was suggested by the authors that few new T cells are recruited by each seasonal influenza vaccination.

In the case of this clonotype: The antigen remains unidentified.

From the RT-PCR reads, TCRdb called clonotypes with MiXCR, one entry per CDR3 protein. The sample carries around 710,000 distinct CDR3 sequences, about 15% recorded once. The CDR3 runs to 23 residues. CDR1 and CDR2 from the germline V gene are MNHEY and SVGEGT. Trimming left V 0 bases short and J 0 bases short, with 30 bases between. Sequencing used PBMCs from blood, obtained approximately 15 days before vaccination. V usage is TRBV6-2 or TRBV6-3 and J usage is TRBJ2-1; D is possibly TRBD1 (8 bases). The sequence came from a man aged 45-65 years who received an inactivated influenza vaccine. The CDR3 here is CASSYSALPFLGQGLSSYNEQFF. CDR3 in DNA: TGTGCCAGCAGTTACTCTGCCCTCCCGTTCCTCGGACAGGGACTAAGCTCCTACAATGAGCAGTTCTTC.